This entry concerns a single TCR beta chain. This receptor's antigen is unknown. The junction shows a germline mismatch at one end, possibly a read error. Patients with autoimmune disease history or receiving systemic immunosuppression were excluded from the trial. Peripheral blood for TCR sequencing was collected from all dose cohorts at baseline, on cycle 4 day 1, and on cycle 7 day 1. Samples were obtained from an open-label, multicenter, first-in-human phase I dose-escalation trial of ivuxolimab. The trial enrolled adults with locally advanced or metastatic head and neck squamous cell, hepatocellular, melanoma or renal cell carcinoma. Before TCR sequencing, CD4+ T cells and CD8+ T cells from peripheral blood were sorted into separate populations. The sample belongs to a study of OX40 agonist ivuxolimab in advanced cancers. Concerning the study at large: Ivuxolimab was an agonistic, fully human IgG2 monoclonal antibody directed against OX40 (CD134), a costimulatory receptor. Partial responses occurred in three dose-escalation patients: two with cutaneous melanoma and one with hepatocellular carcinoma. Of the 50 to 55 dose-escalation patients, hepatocellular carcinoma was present in roughly 19, melanoma in roughly 15, renal cell carcinoma in 9 and head and neck cancer in 9. Intravenous ivuxolimab was administered to patients every 2 weeks at six dose levels: 0.01, 0.1, 0.3, 1.5, 3 and 10 mg/kg. In the dose-escalation cohort, around four fifths of patients were male, and the mean age was approximately 60 years, with a range of about 20 to 90. The purpose of peripheral TCRbeta sequencing was to test whether ivuxolimab changed TCR sequence diversity and led to clonal T-cell expansion. The paper reports the monotherapy dose-escalation portion (N = 52 patients) of the phase I ivuxolimab trial. Prior anti-PD-1, anti-PD-L1 or anti-CTLA-4 therapy was permitted, and 40% to 50% of dose-escalation patients had received checkpoint inhibitors. The paper as a whole reports these results and caveats: Low levels of normalized T-cell clonal expansion were also seen in some patients who did not respond. In the 0.1-3.0 mg/kg groups, partial responders were among the patients with the lowest normalized peripheral clonal expansion, particularly in CD8+ T cells. The antigen specificity of the clonally expanded peripheral T cells was not determined. At doses of 0.1 to 3.0 mg/kg, clonal expansion of both CD4+ and CD8+ blood T cells was observed from baseline to week 6. After ivuxolimab, more expanded clones were found on average in CD8+ T cells than in CD4+ T cells.

Genomic DNA was isolated from the sorted cells so that the TCRbeta CDR3 region could be sequenced. TCRbeta CDR3 regions were sequenced using the immunoSEQ Assay. As stored in TCRdb, this immuneACCESS dataset retains in-frame rearrangements with V and J assigned. A fraction of the clones does not appear; measured against another copy, unresolved V genes explain less than half of the discrepancy, and the remainder lacks a known reason. The sample data list roughly 32,000 clones, and approximately 89% of these were observed just once. The biggest ten clones account for about 25% of the sample. Via the germline V gene, CDR1 is MNHEY and CDR2 SVGAGI. From the cysteine up to the phenylalanine, the CDR3 has a length of 15 residues. The kept DNA is CDR3 alone, 45 bases in frame from the first base.

The chain is assembled from TRBV6-5 and TRBJ2-7, and 8 junctional nucleotides match TRBD1. Sequenced material: CD4+ or CD8+ T cells sorted from blood, taken in a trial of the OX40 agonist ivuxolimab. The receptor comes from an adult with an advanced solid tumor such as melanoma, head and neck, liver or kidney cancer. Here is the DNA: TGTGCCAGCGGTTATTCGGGGACAGGTGGCGACGAGCAGTACTTC. Its translation is CASGYSGTGGDEQYF.